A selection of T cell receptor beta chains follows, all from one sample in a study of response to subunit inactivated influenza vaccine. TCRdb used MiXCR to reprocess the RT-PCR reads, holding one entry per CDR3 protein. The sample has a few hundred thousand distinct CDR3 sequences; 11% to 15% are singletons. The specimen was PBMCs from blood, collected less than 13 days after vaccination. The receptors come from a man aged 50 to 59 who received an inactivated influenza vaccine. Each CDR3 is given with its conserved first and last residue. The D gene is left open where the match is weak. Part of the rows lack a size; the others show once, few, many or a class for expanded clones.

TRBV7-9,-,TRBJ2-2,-,TGTGCCAGCAGCTTGGCCCCGGACACCGGGGAGCTGTTTTTT,CASSLAPDTGELFF
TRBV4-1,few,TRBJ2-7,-,TGCGCCAGCAGCCCCTTAGCGGCCAGATACGAGCAGTACTTC,CASSPLAARYEQYF
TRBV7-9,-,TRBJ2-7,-,TGTGCCAGCAGCCCTAGGGGGGACCCGATCTCTTCCTACGAGCAGTACTTC,CASSPRGDPISSYEQYF
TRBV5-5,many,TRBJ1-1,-,TGTGCCAGCAGCTACTGGGGGGGGACTGAAGCTTTCTTT,CASSYWGGTEAFF
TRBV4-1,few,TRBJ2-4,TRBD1,TGCGCCAGCAGCCAAGACCCGACAGGGATAAACATTCAGTACTTC,CASSQDPTGINIQYF
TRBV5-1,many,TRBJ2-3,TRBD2,TGTGCCAGCAGCTACGGGACTAGCGGTGGCACAGATACGCAGTATTTT,CASSYGTSGGTDTQYF
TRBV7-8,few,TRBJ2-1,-,TGTGCCAGCAGCCCCGGGGACGGATTCCCTAGTTGGTTCTTC,CASSPGDGFPSWFF
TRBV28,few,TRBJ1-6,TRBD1,TGTGCCAGCGACAGGACAGGCTCCTATAATTCACCCCTCCACTTT,CASDRTGSYNSPLHF
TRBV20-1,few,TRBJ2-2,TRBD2,TGCAGTACCCTTGCGGGACTAGCGGGAGACACCGGGGAGCTGTTTTTT,CSTLAGLAGDTGELFF
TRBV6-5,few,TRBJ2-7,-,TGTGTGGCCCAGGGAACCTCCTACGAGCAGTACTTC,CVAQGTSYEQYF
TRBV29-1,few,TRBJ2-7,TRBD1,TGCAGCGTTGGTTTGGACAGGGAGTTAAACGAGCAGTACTTC,CSVGLDRELNEQYF
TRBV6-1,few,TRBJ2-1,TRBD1,TGTGCCAGCCACCGCGGACAGGGGTCCAATGAGCAGTTCTTC,CASHRGQGSNEQFF
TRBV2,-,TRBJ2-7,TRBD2,TGTGCCAGCAGCGCACTAGCGGAGGACTACGAGCAGTACTTC,CASSALAEDYEQYF
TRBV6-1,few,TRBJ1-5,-,TGTGCCAGCAGTTGGGGCAATCAGCCCCAGCATTTT,CASSWGNQPQHF
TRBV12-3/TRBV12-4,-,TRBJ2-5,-,TGTGCCAGCAGAACAGGGAAAGACCAGTACTTC,CASRTGKDQYF
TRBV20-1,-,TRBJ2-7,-,TGCAGTGCTAAACGCCCCAAGGGGAACTACGAGCAGTACTTC,CSAKRPKGNYEQYF
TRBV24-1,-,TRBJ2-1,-,TGTGCCACCAGTGATTGGATGAGCTCCTACAATGAGCAGTTCTTC,CATSDWMSSYNEQFF
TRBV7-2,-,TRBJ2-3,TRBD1,TGTGCCAGCACCCGAGGGGGCGAATCAGATACGCAGTATTTT,CASTRGGESDTQYF
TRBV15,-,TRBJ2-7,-,TGTGCCACCAGCAGAGATTTTATGCGCTACGAGCAGTACTTC,CATSRDFMRYEQYF
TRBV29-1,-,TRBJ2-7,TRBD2,TGCAGCGTTAAAAGCTATAGCGGGGGAAACTACGAGCAGTACTTC,CSVKSYSGGNYEQYF
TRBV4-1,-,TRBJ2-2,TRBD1,TGCGCCAGCAGCCAAGATTGGGTGGCCGATTGGCAGGGGGAACTATTTAGGACCGGGGAGCTGTTTTTT,CASSQDWVADWQGELFRTGELFF
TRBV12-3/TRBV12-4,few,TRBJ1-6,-,TGTGCCAGCAGTTTTTACGAGGCCTCACCCCTCCACTTT,CASSFYEASPLHF
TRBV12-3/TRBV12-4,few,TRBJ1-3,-,TGTGCCAGCAGTCCCAACACAGGGACGGGAAACACCATATATTTT,CASSPNTGTGNTIYF
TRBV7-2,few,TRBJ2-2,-,TGTGCCAGCAGCCCCCTACAGGTCCTGACGAACACCGGGGAGCTGTTTTTT,CASSPLQVLTNTGELFF
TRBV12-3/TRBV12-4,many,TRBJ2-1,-,TGTGCCAGTGGTCCCAGCTCCTACAATGAGCAGTTCTTC,CASGPSSYNEQFF
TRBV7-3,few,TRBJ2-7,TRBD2,TGTGCCAGCAGCAAACTAGCGGGCGACTACGAGCAGTACTTC,CASSKLAGDYEQYF
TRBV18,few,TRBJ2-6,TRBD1,TGTGCCAGCTCGCCTCCGGGACAGGGTGTTGGGGCCAACGTCCTGACTTTC,CASSPPGQGVGANVLTF
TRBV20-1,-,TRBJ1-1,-,TGCAGTGCTAGAGACAACGGGAACACTGAAGCTTTCTTT,CSARDNGNTEAFF
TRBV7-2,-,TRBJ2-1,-,TGTGCCAGCAGCCCCTTTGGGTCTTTTTGGAATGAGCAGTTCTTC,CASSPFGSFWNEQFF
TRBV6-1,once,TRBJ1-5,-,TGTGCCAGCCGCATGGGCGGCGCAAATCAGCCCCAGCGTTTT,CASRMGGANQPQRF
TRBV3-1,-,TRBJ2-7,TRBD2,TGTGCCAGCAGCGACGGAATAGCGGGAATCTACGAGCAGTACTTC,CASSDGIAGIYEQYF
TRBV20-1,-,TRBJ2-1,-,TGCAGTGCTCCCGGCGGGGACAATGAGCAGTTCTTC,CSAPGGDNEQFF
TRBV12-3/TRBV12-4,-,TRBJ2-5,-,TGTGCCGGCAGTTTAGGGGAGACCCAGTACTTC,CAGSLGETQYF
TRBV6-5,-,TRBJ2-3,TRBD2,TGTGCCAGCAGTTCGGGGCGACTAGCGGGTTCCCTCACAGATACGCAGTATTTT,CASSSGRLAGSLTDTQYF
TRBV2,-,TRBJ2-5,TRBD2,TGTGCCAGCAGTGAAGGACTAGCGGGGGCCAAACAAGAGACCCAGTACTTC,CASSEGLAGAKQETQYF
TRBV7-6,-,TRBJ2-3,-,TGTGCCAGCAGCTTAATGGTTAGTGTCACAGATACGCAGTATTTT,CASSLMVSVTDTQYF
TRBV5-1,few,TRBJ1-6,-,TGCGCCAGCAGCTTGGACCAAAGAGGCGCAGGTTCACCCCTCCACTTT,CASSLDQRGAGSPLHF
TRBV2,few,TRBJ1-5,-,TGTGCCAGCAGTGTACTCCCTAGGGGCAATCAGCCCCAGCATTTT,CASSVLPRGNQPQHF
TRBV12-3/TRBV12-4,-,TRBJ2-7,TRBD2,TGTGCCAGCAGTGCTCTTAGGACTAGCGGCACCTACGAGCAGTACTTC,CASSALRTSGTYEQYF
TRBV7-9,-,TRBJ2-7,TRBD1,TGTGCCAGCAGCTATATCGACAGGGGAGACGAGCAGTACTTC,CASSYIDRGDEQYF
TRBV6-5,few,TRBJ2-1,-,TGTGCCAGCAGTTACACAGGAACGTCATCCTACAATGAGCAGTTCTTC,CASSYTGTSSYNEQFF
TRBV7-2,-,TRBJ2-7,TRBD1,TGTGCCAGCAGCTTAGGGGACAGGGTGACCGAGCAGTACTTC,CASSLGDRVTEQYF
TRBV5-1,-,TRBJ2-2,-,TGCGCCAGCAGCCCCGGACAGAGTAACACCGGGGAGCTGTTTTTT,CASSPGQSNTGELFF
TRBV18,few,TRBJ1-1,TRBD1,TGTGCCAGCTCACCATCGACAGGGATGGACACTGAAGCTTTCTTT,CASSPSTGMDTEAFF
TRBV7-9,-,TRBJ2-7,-,TGTGCCAGCAGCTTAGCCTTCGACACAGCCGAGCAGTACTTC,CASSLAFDTAEQYF
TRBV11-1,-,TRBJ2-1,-,TGTGCCAGCAGCTTAGCGGGCGTCGGGGACTGGAGGATCTTCAGGTCCTACAATGAGCAGTTCTTC,CASSLAGVGDWRIFRSYNEQFF
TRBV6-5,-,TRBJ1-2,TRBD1,TGTGCCAGCAGTTTAAGACAGGGGATTAACTATGGCTACACCTTC,CASSLRQGINYGYTF
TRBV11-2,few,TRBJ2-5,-,TGTGCCAGCAGCTTAGAAGCTCAGTGGGAGACCCAGTACTTC,CASSLEAQWETQYF
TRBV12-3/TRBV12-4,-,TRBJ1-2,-,TGTGCCAGCAGCCGGGACACAAAAGCTGGCTACACCTTC,CASSRDTKAGYTF
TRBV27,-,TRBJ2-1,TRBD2,TGTGCCAGCCGTCGCGGGAGGAACTACAATGAGCAGTTCTTC,CASRRGRNYNEQFF
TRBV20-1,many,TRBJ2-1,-,TGCAGTGCTGTTACTAGCTCCAGTGGCAATGAGCAGTTCTTC,CSAVTSSSGNEQFF
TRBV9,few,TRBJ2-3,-,TGTGCCAGCAGTGTGGCGGAGCCCACAGATACGCAGTATTTT,CASSVAEPTDTQYF
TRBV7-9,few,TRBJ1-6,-,TGTGCCAGCAGCTTCGGACAGAAAAATTCACCCCTCCACTTT,CASSFGQKNSPLHF